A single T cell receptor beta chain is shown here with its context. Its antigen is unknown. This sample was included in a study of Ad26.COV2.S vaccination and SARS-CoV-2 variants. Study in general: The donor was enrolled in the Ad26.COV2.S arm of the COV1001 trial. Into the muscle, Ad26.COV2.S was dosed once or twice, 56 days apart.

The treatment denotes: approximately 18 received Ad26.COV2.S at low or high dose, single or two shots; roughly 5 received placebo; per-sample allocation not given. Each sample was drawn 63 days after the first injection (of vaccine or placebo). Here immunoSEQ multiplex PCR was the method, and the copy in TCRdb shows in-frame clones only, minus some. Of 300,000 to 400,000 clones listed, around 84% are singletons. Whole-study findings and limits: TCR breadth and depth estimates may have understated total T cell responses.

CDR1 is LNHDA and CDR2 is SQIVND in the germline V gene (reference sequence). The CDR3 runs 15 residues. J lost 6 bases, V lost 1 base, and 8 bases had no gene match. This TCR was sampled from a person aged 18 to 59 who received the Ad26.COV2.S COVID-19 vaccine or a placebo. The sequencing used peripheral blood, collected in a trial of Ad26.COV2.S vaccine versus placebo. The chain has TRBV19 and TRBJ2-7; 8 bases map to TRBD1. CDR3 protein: CASSIVPTGVGEQYF. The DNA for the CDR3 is TGTGCCAGTAGTATAGTTCCGACAGGGGTAGGCGAGCAGTACTTC.